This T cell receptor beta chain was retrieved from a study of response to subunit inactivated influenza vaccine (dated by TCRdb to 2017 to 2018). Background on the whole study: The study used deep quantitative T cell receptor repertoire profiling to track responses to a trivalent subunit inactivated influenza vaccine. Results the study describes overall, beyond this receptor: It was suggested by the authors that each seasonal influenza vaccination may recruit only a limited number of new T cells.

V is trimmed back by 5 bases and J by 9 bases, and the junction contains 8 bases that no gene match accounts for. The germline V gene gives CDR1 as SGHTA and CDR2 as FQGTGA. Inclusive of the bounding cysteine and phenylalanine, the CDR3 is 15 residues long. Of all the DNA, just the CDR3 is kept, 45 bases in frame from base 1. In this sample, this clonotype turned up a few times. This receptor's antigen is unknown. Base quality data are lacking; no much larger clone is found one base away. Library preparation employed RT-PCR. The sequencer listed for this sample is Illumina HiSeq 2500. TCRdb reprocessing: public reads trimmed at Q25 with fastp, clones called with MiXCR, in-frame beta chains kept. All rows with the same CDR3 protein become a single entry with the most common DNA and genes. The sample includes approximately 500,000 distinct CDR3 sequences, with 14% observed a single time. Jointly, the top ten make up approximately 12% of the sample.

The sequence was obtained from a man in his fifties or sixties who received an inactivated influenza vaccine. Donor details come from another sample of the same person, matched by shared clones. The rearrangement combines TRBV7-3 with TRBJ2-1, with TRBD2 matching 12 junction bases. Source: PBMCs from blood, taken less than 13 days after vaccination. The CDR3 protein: CASSPLAGGPGEQFF. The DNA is TGTGCCAGCAGCCCTCTAGCGGGAGGGCCTGGTGAGCAGTTCTTC.